This TCR beta chain was identified in a study of cytotoxic CD8 clonotypes in ibrutinib-treated CLL. Turning to the study itself: Samples averaged approximately 260,000 productive templates and 90,000 to 100,000 productive rearrangements.

Study findings and constraints: Clonality measured at baseline exceeded age-matched healthy donors, tracking circulating CD8+ T-cell counts.

As regards this clone: Its target is not known.

CDR1 is SGHTA, CDR2 FQGNSA, per germline. Between the trimmed V and J ends, which lost 5 bases and 0 bases, there was a span of 14 bases. There are 16 residues in the CDR3. Profiling relied on immunoSEQ multiplex PCR, and the TCRdb table lists in-frame clones only, not all of them. Of tens of thousands of clones listed, roughly 49% are singletons. The sequencing here drew on PBMCs, taken before ibrutinib treatment. The V gene is TRBV7-2, the J gene TRBJ1-3; D may be TRBD1 (6 bases). This clonotype was sampled from a human donor with chronic lymphocytic leukemia. This chain's CDR3 is CASSPLGDISGNTIYF. CDR3 sequence (DNA): TGTGCCAGCAGCCCCCTGGGGGACATCTCTGGAAACACCATATATTTT.